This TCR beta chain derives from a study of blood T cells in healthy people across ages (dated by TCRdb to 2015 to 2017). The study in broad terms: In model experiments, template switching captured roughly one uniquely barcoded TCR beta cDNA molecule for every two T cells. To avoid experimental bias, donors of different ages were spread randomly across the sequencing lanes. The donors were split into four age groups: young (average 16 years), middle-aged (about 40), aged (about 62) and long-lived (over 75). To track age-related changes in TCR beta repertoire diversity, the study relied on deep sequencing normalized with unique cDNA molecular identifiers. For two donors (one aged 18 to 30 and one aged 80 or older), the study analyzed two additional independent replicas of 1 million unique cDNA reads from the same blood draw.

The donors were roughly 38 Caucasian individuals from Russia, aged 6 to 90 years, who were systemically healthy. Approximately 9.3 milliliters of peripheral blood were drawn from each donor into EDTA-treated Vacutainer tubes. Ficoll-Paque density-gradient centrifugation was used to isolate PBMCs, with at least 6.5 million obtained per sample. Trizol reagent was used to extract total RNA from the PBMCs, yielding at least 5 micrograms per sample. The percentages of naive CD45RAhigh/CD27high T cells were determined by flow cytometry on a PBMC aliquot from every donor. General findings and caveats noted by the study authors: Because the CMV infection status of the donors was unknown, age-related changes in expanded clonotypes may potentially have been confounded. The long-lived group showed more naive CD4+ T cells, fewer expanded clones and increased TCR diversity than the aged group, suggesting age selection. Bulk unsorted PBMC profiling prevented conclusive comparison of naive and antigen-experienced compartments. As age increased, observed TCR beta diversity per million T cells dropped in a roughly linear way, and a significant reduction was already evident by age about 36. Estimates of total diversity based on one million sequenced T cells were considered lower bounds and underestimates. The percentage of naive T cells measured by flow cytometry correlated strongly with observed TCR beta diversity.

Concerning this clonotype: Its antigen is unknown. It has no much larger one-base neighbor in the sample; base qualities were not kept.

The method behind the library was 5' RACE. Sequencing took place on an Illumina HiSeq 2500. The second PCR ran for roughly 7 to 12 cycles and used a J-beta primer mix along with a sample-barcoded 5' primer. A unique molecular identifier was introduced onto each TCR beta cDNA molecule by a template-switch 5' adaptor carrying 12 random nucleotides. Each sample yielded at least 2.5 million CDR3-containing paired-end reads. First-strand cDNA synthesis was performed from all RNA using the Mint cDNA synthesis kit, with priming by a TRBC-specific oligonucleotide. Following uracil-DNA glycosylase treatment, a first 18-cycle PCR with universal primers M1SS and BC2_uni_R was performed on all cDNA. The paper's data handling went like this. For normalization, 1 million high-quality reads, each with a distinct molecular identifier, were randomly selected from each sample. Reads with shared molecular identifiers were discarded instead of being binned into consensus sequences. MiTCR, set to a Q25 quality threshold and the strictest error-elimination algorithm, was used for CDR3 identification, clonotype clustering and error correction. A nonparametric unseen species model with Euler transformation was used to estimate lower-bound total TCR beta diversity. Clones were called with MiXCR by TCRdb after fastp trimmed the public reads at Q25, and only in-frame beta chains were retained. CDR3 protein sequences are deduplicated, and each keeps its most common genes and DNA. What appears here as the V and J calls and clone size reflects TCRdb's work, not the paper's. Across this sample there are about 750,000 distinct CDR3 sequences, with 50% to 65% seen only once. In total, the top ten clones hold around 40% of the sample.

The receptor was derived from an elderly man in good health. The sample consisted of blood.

In nucleotides, the sequence is TGTGCCAGCTCACCTAGCGCGACAAGGACCTACGAGCAGTACTTC. Translated, this gives CASSPSATRTYEQYF. The chain couples TRBV18 to TRBJ2-4; 5 matching bases give a weak D call of TRBD2. The J call may be mistaken, given a closer DNA end match to TRBJ2-7. Per the germline V gene, KGHSH is the CDR1 and LQKENI is the CDR2. The cysteine opens and the phenylalanine closes a CDR3 of 15 amino acids. CDR3 DNA only is kept here, 45 bases in frame from base 1.